The clone carrying this T cell receptor (beta chain) was found a few times. Its antigen is unidentified. The data are from a study of T-cell memory formation after mild COVID-19. The study, taken as a whole, reports: Second-wave clones that peaked on day 37 lacked confirmed SARS-CoV-2 specificity.

Trimming took off 3 bases at V and 4 bases at J, with 16 bases between the two ends. Germline CDR1 is SGHDN and CDR2 is FVKESK. There are 15 residues in the CDR3. One entry per CDR3 protein results from TCRdb running MiXCR on the 5' RACE reads. Altogether around 510,000 distinct CDR3 sequences are present, about 20% being singletons, with the ten largest covering approximately 8%. The chain joins TRBV14 to TRBJ2-7, with D perhaps TRBD1 (6 bases). The sequencing input was PBMCs or a T cell subset sorted from them (not recorded which). The sequence came from an adult woman who had mild COVID-19 (a few samples of this study predate the infection). Cell type and time point are not known. The CDR3 loop is CASSHLGQSPYEQYF. CDR3 DNA: TGTGCCAGCAGCCATCTTGGACAGTCCCCTTACGAGCAGTACTTC. The full variable domain, its missing parts supplied by reference TRBV14 and TRBJ2-7, is EAGVTQFPSHSVIEKGQTVTLRCDPISGHDNLYWYRRVMGKEIKFLLHFVKESKQDESGMPNNRFLAERTGGTYSTLKVQPAELEDSGVYFCASSHLGQSPYEQYFGPGTRLTVT.